The present T cell receptor (beta chain) was sequenced within a study of shared clonotypes between healthy human individuals. Overall study context: Donors had three CD4 naive, three CD4 memory, two CD8 naive and one CD8 memory plate apiece.

Points on this clone: The antigen remains undetermined.

The CDR3 covers 14 residues. V lost 0 bases to trimming and J lost 8 bases, with 12 bases between them. Germline assignment: CDR1 SGHRS and CDR2 YFSETQ. Data came from immunoSEQ multiplex PCR; TCRdb stores just in-frame clones and leaves some out. The sample holds 2,500,000 or so clones, under 95% seen once. Study-level findings and limits: Against clonotypes common to all four donors, non-shared ones had lower generation probabilities.

The chain couples TRBV5-1 to TRBJ2-1; the D is unclear. The receptor was derived from a man between 18 and 35 years old in good health. Some clones in this sample may be carry-over from other donors' samples. The source material was naive CD4+ T cells from PBMCs. The subset is: CD45RA+ positively selected. CDR3 sequence: CASSLAPFGYEQFF. CDR3 coding DNA: TGCGCCAGCAGCTTGGCTCCTTTCGGCTATGAGCAGTTCTTC.